This T cell receptor beta chain originates from a study of T cells after posttransplantation cyclophosphamide. Produced via immunoSEQ multiplex PCR; TCRdb's table is partial and in-frame only. Listed for the sample are around 13,000 clones, none seen a single time. In this sample, this clone turned up a few times. As yet, its antigen is unknown. Cyclophosphamide on days +3 and +4 followed busulfan-fludarabine conditioning and a marrow graft. Overall study results and limits: After PTCy, TRB diversity resembled that of CNI/methotrexate controls. Later blood repertoires were often dominated by clones from the donor CD8+ memory compartment. Blood and skin or GI T cell repertoires showed limited TRB overlap.

Trimming took 3 bases from V and 2 from J, leaving 4 bases between them. This CDR3 contains 13 residues. The V gene's germline CDR1 is KGHSH and CDR2 LQKENI. This chain connects TRBV18 to TRBJ2-2; D is unclear. This sequence was found in a female patient aged 40-50 years who received an allogeneic stem cell transplant from an unrelated donor, was CMV-positive, and had acute GVHD only. The graft donor may have given rise to some T cells. Source: PBMCs, taken after allogeneic stem cell transplant with posttransplant cyclophosphamide. The CDR3 DNA is TGTGCCAGCTCACCTCCTAACACCGGGGAGCTGTTTTTT. It translates to CASSPPNTGELFF.